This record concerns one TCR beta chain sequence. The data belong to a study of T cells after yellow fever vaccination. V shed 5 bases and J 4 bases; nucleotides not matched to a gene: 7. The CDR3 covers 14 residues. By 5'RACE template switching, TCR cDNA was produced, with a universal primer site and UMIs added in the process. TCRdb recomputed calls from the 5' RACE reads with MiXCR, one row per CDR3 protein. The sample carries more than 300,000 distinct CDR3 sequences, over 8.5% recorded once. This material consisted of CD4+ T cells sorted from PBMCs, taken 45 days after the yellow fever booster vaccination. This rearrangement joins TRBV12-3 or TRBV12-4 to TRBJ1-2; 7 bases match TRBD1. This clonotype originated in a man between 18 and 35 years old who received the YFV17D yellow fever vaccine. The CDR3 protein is CASSIQGFSYGYTF. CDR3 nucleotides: TGTGCCAGCAGTATACAGGGGTTCAGCTATGGCTACACCTTC.